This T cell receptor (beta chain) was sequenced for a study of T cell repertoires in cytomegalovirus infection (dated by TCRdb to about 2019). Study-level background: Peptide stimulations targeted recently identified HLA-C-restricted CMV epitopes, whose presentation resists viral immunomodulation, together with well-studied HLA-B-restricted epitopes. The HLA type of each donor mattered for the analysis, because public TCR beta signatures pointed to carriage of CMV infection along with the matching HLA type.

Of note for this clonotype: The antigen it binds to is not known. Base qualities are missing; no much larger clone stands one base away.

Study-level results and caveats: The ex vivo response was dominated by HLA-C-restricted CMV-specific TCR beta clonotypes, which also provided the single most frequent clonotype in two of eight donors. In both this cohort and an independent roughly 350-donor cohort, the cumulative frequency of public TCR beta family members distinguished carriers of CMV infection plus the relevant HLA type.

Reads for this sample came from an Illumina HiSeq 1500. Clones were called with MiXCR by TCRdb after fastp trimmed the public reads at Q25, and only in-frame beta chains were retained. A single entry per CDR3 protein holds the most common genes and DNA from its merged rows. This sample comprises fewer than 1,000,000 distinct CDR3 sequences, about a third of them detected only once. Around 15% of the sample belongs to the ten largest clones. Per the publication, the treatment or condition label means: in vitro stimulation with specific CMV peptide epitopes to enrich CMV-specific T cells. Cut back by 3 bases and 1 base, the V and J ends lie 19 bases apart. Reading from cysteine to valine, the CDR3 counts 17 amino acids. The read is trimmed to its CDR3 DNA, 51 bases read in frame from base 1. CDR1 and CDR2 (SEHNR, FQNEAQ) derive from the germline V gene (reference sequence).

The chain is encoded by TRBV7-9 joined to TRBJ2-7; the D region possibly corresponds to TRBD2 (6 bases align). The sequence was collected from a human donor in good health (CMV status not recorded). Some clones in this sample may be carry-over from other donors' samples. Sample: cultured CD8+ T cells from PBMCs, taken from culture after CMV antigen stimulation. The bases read TGTGCCAGCAGCTTGTCTCAGAATCGTGGAGGGTCCTACGAGCAGTACGTC. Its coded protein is CASSLSQNRGGSYEQYV.